A selection of T cell receptor beta chains follows, all from one sample in a study of cytomegalovirus exposure and HLA in healthy donors. Repertoires were generated with immunoSEQ multiplex PCR, while TCRdb's copy carries only in-frame clones and drops some. This table holds 130,000 or so clones, approximately 79% found once. The source material was PBMCs. These receptors originate from a man in his thirties or forties in good health and CMV-seronegative. Each CDR3 is given with its conserved first and last residue. D genes are given only for firm matches. Clone size is stated in some rows and not others, as once, few, many or a class when expanded.

>once|TRBJ2-3|.|TRBV6-1
TGTGCCGGGGCGGCAATAGATACGCAGTATTTT
CAGAAIDTQYF
>.|TRBJ2-5|TRBD2|TRBV4-2
TGTGCCAGCAGCCGCCCTCGTCCGGCGGGGGGGGAGACCCAGTACTTC
CASSRPRPAGGETQYF
>.|TRBJ2-3|TRBD1|TRBV5-1
TGCGCCAGCAGCTCCCGGGACAGGGATTCAGATACGCAGTATTTT
CASSSRDRDSDTQYF
>few|TRBJ1-2|TRBD1|TRBV6-5
TGTGCCAGCAGTTACAGGAGGTTTGGGACAGTTTATGGCTACACCTTC
CASSYRRFGTVYGYTF
>.|TRBJ1-1|TRBD1|TRBV6-6
TGTGCCAGCAGTTATTCCGGGACAGGGGATTATGGAGCTTTCTTT
CASSYSGTGDYGAFF
>.|TRBJ1-3|.|TRBV28
TGTGCCAGCAGGAAGAAGCTCTCTGGAAACACCATATATTTT
CASRKKLSGNTIYF
>.|TRBJ1-1|.|TRBV2
TGTGCCAGCGGGTCGGACGGACAGATGAACACTGAAGCTTTCTTT
CASGSDGQMNTEAFF
>.|TRBJ1-6|.|TRBV4-1
TGCGCCAGCAGCCAGGACGGGACAACCCGACCCCTCCACTTT
CASSQDGTTRPLHF
>.|TRBJ1-2|.|TRBV6-4
TGTGCCAGCACACTGGGGGGTGGAGGCTACACCTTC
CASTLGGGGYTF
>.|TRBJ1-3|TRBD1|TRBV2
TGTGCCAGCTCCCTGGAAGGGGCCACAGGGGTGGGAAACACCATATATTTT
CASSLEGATGVGNTIYF
>few|TRBJ1-1|.|TRBV4-1
TGCGCCAGCAGCCAGATTGAAAATATAGGGGTTAAAAACACTGAAGCTTTCTTT
CASSQIENIGVKNTEAFF
>.|TRBJ1-5|TRBD1|TRBV6-6
TGTGCCAGCAGTCCCTCCGGGACAGGGACGATCCAGCATTTT
CASSPSGTGTIQHF
>.|TRBJ2-7|TRBD1|TRBV2
TGTGCCAGCAGTGAAGGGGGACAGCTCGAGCAGTACTTC
CASSEGGQLEQYF
>few|TRBJ2-5|TRBD1|TRBV4-3
TGCGCCAGCAGCCAAACACGACAGGGGTTCGGGCAGTACTTC
CASSQTRQGFGQYF
>.|TRBJ2-7|.|TRBV7-2
TGTGCCAGCAGACCGACAGGGAGGATCGCCGAGCAGTACTTC
CASRPTGRIAEQYF
>.|TRBJ1-5|.|TRBV6-5
TGTGCCAGCAGTTACGGCAGGAATCAGCCCCAGCATTTT
CASSYGRNQPQHF
>.|TRBJ2-4|TRBD2|TRBV6-1
TGTGCCAGCAGTGTAGGACGGGGGGGCGGTCAAAACAGTCAGTACTTC
CASSVGRGGGQNSQYF
>.|TRBJ1-2|.|TRBV20-1
TGCAGTGCTCGTAACTATGGCTACACCTTC
CSARNYGYTF
>.|TRBJ1-2|.|TRBV6-1
TGTGCCAGCAGTTCTCGGCAGGGAAACTATGGCTACACCTTC
CASSSRQGNYGYTF
>.|TRBJ2-7|.|TRBV4-1
TGCGCCAGCAGCCAAGGGGCTAGCGTCTACGAGCAGTACTTC
CASSQGASVYEQYF
>once|TRBJ2-5|.|TRBV5-1
TGCGCCAGCAGCTTGGAACGCGGGGAAGAGACCCAGTACTTC
CASSLERGEETQYF
>.|TRBJ2-4|TRBD1|TRBV28
TGTGCCAGCAGGTCCCTCGGGGACAGGGGATCTCAATTCGACATTCAGTACTTC
CASRSLGDRGSQFDIQYF
>.|TRBJ2-7|TRBD1|TRBV28
TGTGCCAGCAACGAACAGGGGGCCCCTCTGAAGCAGTACTTC
CASNEQGAPLKQYF
>.|TRBJ1-2|.|TRBV28
TGTGCCAGCAGTTTATCGCCAGAGCGCTATGGCTACACCTTC
CASSLSPERYGYTF
>.|TRBJ1-5|.|TRBV5-5
TGTGCCAGCAGCTTGGACACAGATCAGCCCCAGCATTTT
CASSLDTDQPQHF
>.|TRBJ2-7|.|TRBV9
TGTGCCAGCAGCGTAGCCCTGGACAACTCCTACGAGCAGTACTTC
CASSVALDNSYEQYF
>.|TRBJ1-6|.|TRBV7-6
TGTGCCAGCAGCCTGAATCAGGATTATAATTCACCCCTCCACTTT
CASSLNQDYNSPLHF
>.|TRBJ2-1|.|TRBV7-2
TGTGCCAGCAGTTACACCAGGTACAATGAGCAGTTCTTC
CASSYTRYNEQFF
>few|TRBJ1-5|.|TRBV11-2
TGTGCCAGCAGCCTTGAGCCCCAGCATTTT
CASSLEPQHF
>.|TRBJ1-5|.|TRBV27
TGTGCCAGCAGTTTATTCGGGGGACTAGGACAGCCCCAGCATTTT
CASSLFGGLGQPQHF
>.|TRBJ1-2|.|TRBV2
TGTGCCAGCAGTGCACCAGGGGATAGGGGCTATGGCTACACCTTC
CASSAPGDRGYGYTF
>.|TRBJ2-7|.|TRBV10-1
TGCGCCAGCAGTGAGTCGGTAGGCGGGTACGAGCAGTACTTC
CASSESVGGYEQYF
>.|TRBJ1-1|.|TRBV6-5
TGTGCCAGCAGTTACGGACCCTCAGGGGCAGCTTTCTTT
CASSYGPSGAAFF
>few|TRBJ2-1|.|TRBV5-1
TGCGGCTGGAGGGACGGGACAGTGTACAATGAGCAGTTCTTC
CGWRDGTVYNEQFF
>.|TRBJ2-1|TRBD1|TRBV4-1
TGCGCCAGCAGCCAAACCCCGGGACAGGGGGTCAATGAGCAGTTCTTC
CASSQTPGQGVNEQFF
>once|TRBJ2-6|TRBD2|TRBV14
TGTGCCAGCAGCCAAGATGTCGGGAGGGTCTCTGGGGCCAACGTCCTGACTTTC
CASSQDVGRVSGANVLTF
>.|TRBJ2-3|TRBD2|TRBV10-2
TGCGCCAGCAGTGTGGGGCTGGAGGTAGCGGGGGGAGAAACGCAGTATTTT
CASSVGLEVAGGETQYF
>.|TRBJ1-3|TRBD1|TRBV5-4
TGTGCCAGCAGCTTGGGAGGGGGCGCTTCGTCTTACTCTGGAAACACCATATATTTT
CASSLGGGASSYSGNTIYF
>.|TRBJ2-1|TRBD1|TRBV7-9
TGTGCCAGCAGCTCTGGACAGGGGGGCAATGAGCAGTTCTTC
CASSSGQGGNEQFF
>.|TRBJ2-1|TRBD1|TRBV10-1
TGCGCCAGCAGTTGGGACAGTGAGCAGTTCTTC
CASSWDSEQFF
>.|TRBJ2-1|TRBD2|TRBV5-4
TGTGCCAGCAGCTTGGGACTAGCGGACTACAATGAGCAGTTCTTC
CASSLGLADYNEQFF
>few|TRBJ2-7|.|TRBV5-1
TGCGCCAGCAGCTTGGGTACTAGGTTGGACCCCTACGAGCAGTACTTC
CASSLGTRLDPYEQYF
>.|TRBJ1-1|.|TRBV18
TGTGCCAGCTCACCAGAGGTGAACACTGAAGCTTTCTTT
CASSPEVNTEAFF
>.|TRBJ1-2|TRBD1|TRBV5-1
TGCGCCAGCAGGCCTACAGGGGAGTATGGCTACACCTTC
CASRPTGEYGYTF
>.|TRBJ2-1|TRBD1|TRBV5-1
TGCGCCAGCAGCTCTCTAACGGGACAGGGTATCAATGAGCAGTTCTTC
CASSSLTGQGINEQFF